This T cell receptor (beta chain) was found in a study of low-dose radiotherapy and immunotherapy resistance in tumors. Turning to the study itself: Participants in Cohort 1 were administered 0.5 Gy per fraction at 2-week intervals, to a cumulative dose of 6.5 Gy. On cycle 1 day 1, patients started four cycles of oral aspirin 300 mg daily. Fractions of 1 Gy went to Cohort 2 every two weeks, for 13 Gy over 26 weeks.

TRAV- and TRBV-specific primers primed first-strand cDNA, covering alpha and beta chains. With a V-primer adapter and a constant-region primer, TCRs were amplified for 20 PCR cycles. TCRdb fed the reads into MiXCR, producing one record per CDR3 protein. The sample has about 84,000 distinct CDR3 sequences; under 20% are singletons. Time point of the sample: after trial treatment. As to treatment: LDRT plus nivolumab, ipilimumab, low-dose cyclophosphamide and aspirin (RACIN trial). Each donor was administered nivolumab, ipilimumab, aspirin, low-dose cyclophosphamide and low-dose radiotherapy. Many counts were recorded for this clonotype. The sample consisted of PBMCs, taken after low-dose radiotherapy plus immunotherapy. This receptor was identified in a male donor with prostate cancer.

The CDR3 reads CASSPGLAGEETQYF. The CDR3 DNA follows: TGTGCCAGCAGCCCCGGACTAGCGGGAGAAGAGACCCAGTACTTC. The J gene is TRBJ2-5, the V gene TRBV14, with TRBD2 matching 13 bases. The germline V gene encodes CDR1 SGHDN and CDR2 FVKESK. V was clipped by 4 bases and J by 3 bases; unmatched bases: 2. This CDR3 is built from 15 residues.